This TCR beta chain is drawn from a study of CD8+ T cells in alopecia areata. Study background: Twice a day, 5 to 10 mg of oral tofacitinib was administered to treated patients.

Treatment reported: oral pan-JAK inhibitor, 5-10 mg twice daily. Sorting separated CD4+ and CD8+ T cells out of PBMCs. The study, taken as a whole, reports: For lesional scalp, especially alopecia totalis/universalis, clonality was higher than in normal scalp.

Extracted from the samples, RNA was reverse transcribed into cDNA to serve as the sequencing template. Repertoires were generated with immunoSEQ multiplex PCR, while TCRdb's copy carries only in-frame clones and drops some. Here the sample spans around 270,000 clones, roughly 64% being singletons. About this clone: Its antigen is unidentified.

The material sequenced was CD4+ T cells sorted from blood, taken at week 24, from a patient treated with tofacitinib. The TCR originated in a human donor with alopecia areata.

In DNA form, the CDR3 reads TGTGCCTGGACAGGGGCGGGCAATCAGCCCCAGCATTTT. Its translation is CAWTGAGNQPQHF. This rearrangement joins TRBV30 to TRBJ1-5; maybe TRBD1 (6 bases). Trimming pared 4 bases from V and 2 bases from J, leaving 9 bases between. This CDR3 has 13 residues. CDR1 is GTSNPN and CDR2 is SVGIG in the germline V gene (reference sequence). The full variable domain, with the rest looked up from reference TRBV30 and TRBJ1-5, is SQTIHQWPATLVQPVGSPLSLECTVEGTSNPNLYWYRQAAGRGLQLLFYSVGIGQISSEVPQNLSASRPQDRQFILSSKKLLLSDSGFYLCAWTGAGNQPQHFGDGTRLSIL.